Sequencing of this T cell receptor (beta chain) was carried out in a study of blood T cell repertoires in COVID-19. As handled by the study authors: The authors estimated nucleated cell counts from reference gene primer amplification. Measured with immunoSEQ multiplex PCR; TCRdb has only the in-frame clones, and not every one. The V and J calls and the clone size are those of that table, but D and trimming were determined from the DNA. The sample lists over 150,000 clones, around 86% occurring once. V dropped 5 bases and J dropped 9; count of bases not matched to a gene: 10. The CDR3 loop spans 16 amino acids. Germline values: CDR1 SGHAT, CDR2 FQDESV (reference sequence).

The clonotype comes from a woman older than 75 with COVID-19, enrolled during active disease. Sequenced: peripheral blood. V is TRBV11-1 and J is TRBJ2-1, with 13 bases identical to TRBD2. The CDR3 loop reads CASSPRLAGGFGEQFF. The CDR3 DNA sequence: TGTGCCAGCAGCCCCCGACTAGCGGGAGGCTTTGGTGAGCAGTTCTTC.